Many counts were recorded for the clone carrying this TCR beta chain. In germline, CDR1 is MNHEY, CDR2 SVGEGT. This CDR3 comprises 14 residues. The junction had 7 bases not matched to a gene; V was cut back by 6 bases and J by 2 bases. These data originate in a study of T-cell reconstitution after alpha-beta-depleted transplantation in children. Molecular barcoding with unique molecular identifiers was used for the TCRbeta library. Using its own MiXCR run on the PCR reads, TCRdb lists one record per CDR3 protein. The repertoire consists of fewer than 130,000 distinct CDR3 sequences, with 10% occurring once and the leading ten covering about 7.3%.

The starting material was PBMCs from the stem cell graft donor, obtained from the stem cell graft. The chain employs TRBV6-2 or TRBV6-3 and TRBJ2-7; 7 bases agree with TRBD1. The TCR was taken from a human donor who donated a stem cell graft to a child with acute lymphoblastic leukemia. In DNA form, the CDR3 reads TGTGCCAGCAGCCGACAGGGTCGAGCCTACGAGCAGTACTTC. The encoded protein is CASSRQGRAYEQYF.